The next 16 T cell receptor beta chains were all read from a single sample in a study of T cells in women clearing cervical HPV infection. Some clones are missing from TCRdb's copy, which holds only in-frame ones; the method was immunoSEQ multiplex PCR. The sample yields roughly 22,000 clones, of which the top ten take up 3.3%. Source material: blood buffy coat. These receptors were obtained from a woman aged 18 to 75 with a cervical HPV16 infection that either progressed to CIN3+ or cleared (not recorded which).

Comments on this clone: The read ends 3 residues shy of where the CDR3 ends; the end is completed using the germline J gene. This chain uses TRBV20-1 with TRBJ2-3; 11 nucleotides line up with TRBD2. Per germline, CDR1 DFQATT and CDR2 SNEGSKA (reference sequence). The CDR3 consists of 18 residues. After removal of 0 bases from V and 2 bases from J, the junction contained 10 bases not matched to a gene. The CDR3 DNA, read in part, is TGCAGTGCTAGAGATACCCTAGCGGGAGGTCTAACCACAGATACG. Translation gives CSARDTLAGGLTTDT. In full, the CDR3 reads CSARDTLAGGLTTDTQYF.

As regards this clone: With the read ending 3 residues before the CDR3 end, the germline J gene is used to fill in that end. V is TRBV20-1 and J is TRBJ1-1; no clear D gene. CDR1 is DFQATT and CDR2 is SNEGSKA in the germline V gene (reference sequence). This CDR3 comprises 14 residues. The CDR3 is CSAVAVGTAAPAFF. The part of the CDR3 DNA that was read is TGCAGTGCCGTGGCGGTAGGAACCGCGGCCCCA.

With respect to this clone: The sequence runs out 3 residues before the end of the CDR3; the remainder is reconstructed from the germline J gene. The rearrangement links TRBV11-3 to TRBJ2-5; no reliable D call. Germline values: CDR1 SGHNT, CDR2 YENEEA. V lost 0 bases to trimming and J lost 6 bases, with 8 bases between them. This CDR3 comprises 13 residues. The CDR3 DNA, read in part, is TGTGCCAGCAGCTTAGACCGGCGGCAGACC. Protein sequence: CASSLDRRQT. In full, the CDR3 is CASSLDRRQTQYF. Filled out from reference TRBV11-3 and TRBJ2-5, the complete variable domain reads EAGVVQSPRYKIIEKKQPVAFWCNPISGHNTLYWYLQNLGQGPELLIRYENEEAVDDSQLPKDRFSAERLKGVDSTLKIQPAELGDSAVYLCASSLDRRQTQYFGPGTRLLVL.

For this clone: The read ends 3 residues before the CDR3 terminus; that terminus is restored from the germline J gene. The gene calls are TRBV10-2 and TRBJ2-7; 9 bases agree with TRBD2. The V and J ends lost 6 bases and 0 bases, in that order; junction bases with no gene match: 3. Germline values: CDR1 WSHSY, CDR2 SAAADI. This CDR3 has 14 amino acids. The sequenced part of the CDR3 DNA is TGCGCCAGCAGCGCGGGAGGGAGCTCCTACGAG. It is translated as CASSAGGSSYE. The full-length CDR3 reads as CASSAGGSSYEQYF.

To note about this clone: The DNA ends 3 residues before the CDR3 does, and the rest of the CDR3 is filled in from the germline J gene. The gene calls are TRBV7-2 and TRBJ2-3; 15 nucleotides align to TRBD2. The length of the CDR3 is 15 residues. Germline loops: CDR1 SGHTA, CDR2 FQGNSA. The J segment lost 5 bases and the V segment lost 4 bases, leaving 1 base of the junction unmatched. Partial CDR3 DNA: TGTGCCAGCAGCTGGGGACTAGCGGGAGGAGATACG. Translating it yields CASSWGLAGGDT. The CDR3 reads in full as CASSWGLAGGDTQYF.

A note on this clone: The read finishes 3 residues shy of the CDR3 end, and the germline J gene is used to complete it. V gene TRBV19 combines with J gene TRBJ2-3, with a weak D call TRBD1 (6 bases). CDR1 and CDR2 (germline): LNHDA, SQIVND (reference sequence). The CDR3 is 15 residues long. Deletions cut 8 bases from V and 2 bases from J, with 17 bases between. Here the CDR3 reads CASSDQGIDTDTQYF. The CDR3 bases that were read are TGTGCCAGTTCCGATCAGGGGATCGACACAGATACG.

About this clone: The read stops 3 residues short of the end of the CDR3; the missing end is completed from the germline J gene. The V gene is TRBV4-2, the J gene TRBJ2-1; tentatively, D is TRBD1 (6 bases). V shed 1 base and J shed 5 bases, with 9 bases lying between them. Germline V lookup: CDR1 LGHNA, CDR2 YNFKEQ. The CDR3 runs to 14 residues. CDR3 residues: CASSQAAGDNEQFF. The CDR3 DNA, read in part, is TGTGCCAGCAGCCAAGCGGCAGGGGACAATGAG.

About this clone: The read terminates 3 residues before the CDR3 end, so the remaining end is supplied by the germline J gene. The genes are TRBV10-3 and TRBJ2-7; 7 positions match TRBD1. The CDR3 has 13 residues. V lost 10 bases to trimming and J lost 2 bases; unmatched junction nucleotides: 8. Germline loops: CDR1 ENHRY, CDR2 SYGVKD. CDR3 sequence: CASTGDPTYEQYF. The DNA read from the CDR3 is TGTGCCAGTACAGGGGACCCTACCTACGAG.

Points on this clone: The CDR3 end falls 3 residues outside the read, so it is completed with the germline J gene. The chain combines TRBV7-8 with TRBJ2-7; 7 bases fit TRBD1. This CDR3 has 14 residues. The germline V gene encodes CDR1 SGHVS and CDR2 FQNEAQ. Trimming removed 3 bases from V and 2 bases from J; junction bases left unmatched: 4. The sequenced part of the CDR3 DNA is TGTGCCAGCAGCTTGGGTCAGGGGGCCTACGAG. This translates into CASSLGQGAYE. The entire CDR3 sequence reads CASSLGQGAYEQYF. Drawing the rest from reference TRBV7-8 and TRBJ2-7, the complete variable domain is GAGVSQSPRYKVAKRGQDVALRCDPISGHVSLFWYQQALGQGPEFLTYFQNEAQLDKSGLPSDRFFAERPEGSVSTLKIQRTQQEDSAVYLCASSLGQGAYEQYFGPGTRLTVT.

Note on this clone: The CDR3 is cut off 3 residues early in the read; its end comes from the germline J gene. This chain uses TRBV7-2 with TRBJ1-2; 7 positions agree with TRBD1. The trim removed 1 base at V and 6 bases at J, leaving 5 bases unmatched. The CDR3 runs to 14 residues. CDR1 and CDR2 (germline): SGHTA, FQGNSA. The CDR3 here is CASSLERGRDGYTF. Incomplete CDR3 DNA: TGTGCCAGCAGCTTAGAGAGGGGGCGGGATGGC.

A word on this clone: The CDR3 extends 3 residues past the end of the read, so its final part is completed from the germline J gene. J is TRBJ1-5 and V is TRBV20-1; a weak D match, TRBD1 (5 bases). Germline-derived CDR1 and CDR2 are DFQATT and SNEGSKA (reference sequence). This CDR3 has 16 amino acids. With 0 bases removed from V and 2 bases from J, the gap between germline ends came to 14 bases. The CDR3 loop reads CSARDHVGDGNQPQHF. The CDR3 bases that were read are TGCAGTGCTAGAGATCATGTAGGGGATGGCAATCAGCCC.

A remark on this clone: The read comes to an end 3 residues before the CDR3 does, leaving the germline J gene to fill in the end. This chain joins TRBV20-1 and TRBJ2-3; 10 nucleotides line up with TRBD1. Germline lookup yields CDR1 DFQATT and CDR2 SNEGSKA (reference sequence). CDR3 length equals 15 residues. V dropped 5 bases and J dropped 3; count of bases not matched to a gene: 8. The CDR3 bases that were read are TGCAGTGCTCCATGGGACAGGGGTCGAACAGATACG. This sequence encodes CSAPWDRGRTDT. The entire CDR3 protein reads CSAPWDRGRTDTQYF.

To note about this clone: The read gets to within 3 residues of the CDR3 end, and the germline J gene fills in the rest. This rearrangement joins TRBV4-1 to TRBJ2-3; no firm D call. Per germline, CDR1 MGHRA and CDR2 YSYEKL. CDR3 length equals 11 residues. CDR3 bases read: TGCGCCAGCAGCCAGCTAAGGGCG. Its protein product is CASSQLRA. The whole CDR3 protein is CASSQLRAQYF.

With respect to this clone: Sequencing ends 3 residues short of the CDR3 end; the germline J gene provides the rest. The rearrangement joins TRBV29-1 to TRBJ2-1, with 8 nucleotides matching TRBD1. The CDR3 consists of 14 residues. CDR1 and CDR2 from the germline V gene are SQVTM and ANQGSEA. The trim removed 7 bases at V and 4 bases at J, leaving 9 bases unmatched. The covered CDR3 bases are TGCAGCGGCGGAACCGGGACAGGTTACAATGAG. Translation gives CSGGTGTGYNE. The whole CDR3 is CSGGTGTGYNEQFF.

Remarks on this clone: The missing CDR3 end, 3 residues past where the read stops, is filled in from the germline J gene. This chain uses TRBV2 with TRBJ1-1; the match to TRBD1 covers 7 bases. Unmatched junction bases numbered 6, after V lost 6 bases and J lost 5 bases. The CDR3 is 13 residues long. CDR1 and CDR2 from the germline V gene are SNHLY and FYNNEI. The sequenced CDR3 bases are TGTGCCAGCAGAACAGGGGTGAGGACTGAA. Its translation is CASRTGVRTE. The entire CDR3 reads CASRTGVRTEAFF.

Points on this clone: The CDR3 end falls 3 residues outside the read, so it is completed with the germline J gene. J is TRBJ1-2 and V is TRBV20-1; 7 positions agree with TRBD1. Germline CDR1 DFQATT, CDR2 SNEGSKA (reference sequence). V dropped 8 bases and J dropped 4; count of bases not matched to a gene: 7. The CDR3 totals 12 residues. CDR3 DNA (partial): TGCAGTCCTACAGGGGCGGGCTATGGC. It yields the protein CSPTGAGYG. The entire CDR3 sequence reads CSPTGAGYGYTF.